This T cell receptor beta chain was observed in a study of cytomegalovirus exposure and HLA in healthy donors. Study details: A subsequent analysis reported that the roughly 120 validation repertoires were produced on the same platform that had also been used for the 666 first-cohort repertoires. Overall study results and limits: The study designated about 180 TCR beta chains cytomegalovirus-associated.

Measured with immunoSEQ multiplex PCR; TCRdb has only the in-frame clones, and not every one. The sample has roughly 190,000 clones, 86% seen once; the top ten hold roughly 1.5%. Unmatched junction bases numbered 5, after V lost 1 base and J lost 0 bases. Germline V gives CDR1 MNHNS, CDR2 SASEGT. The CDR3 is 17 amino acids. In regard to this clone: Its target is unknown.

The sequence was collected from a young woman in good health and CMV-seronegative. Sequencing was done on a sample of PBMCs. V usage is TRBV6-1 and J usage is TRBJ1-5; 8 nucleotides align to TRBD1. Here the CDR3 reads CASSEGTGYYSNQPQHF. The CDR3 DNA is TGTGCCAGCAGTGAAGGGACAGGGTATTATAGCAATCAGCCCCAGCATTTT.